The subject of this entry is one TCR beta chain. The CDR3 runs to 13 residues. V was pared by 6 bases and J by 10 bases, with 8 bases of the junction left unmatched. Germline V gene sequence: CDR1 MNHNY, CDR2 SVGAGI (reference sequence). These data are taken from a study of T cells after yellow fever vaccination. TCRdb reprocessed the 5' RACE reads via MiXCR and lists one record per CDR3 protein. The table lists a few hundred thousand distinct CDR3 sequences, around 4% of them singletons, with about 25% in the top ten. This clonotype was obtained from a man between 18 and 29 years old who received the YFV17D yellow fever vaccine. This material consisted of PBMCs, taken on the day of the yellow fever booster vaccination. V usage is TRBV6-6 and J usage is TRBJ1-5, with TRBD1 matching 8 bases. This chain's CDR3 is CASRKDRDRPQHF. The CDR3 bases are TGTGCCAGCAGAAAGGACAGGGACCGACCCCAGCATTTT.